A selection of T cell receptor beta chains follows, all from one sample in a study of CD8 T cells in Susac syndrome. MiXCR, applied by TCRdb to the immunoSEQ multiplex PCR reads, yields one record per CDR3 protein. The sample includes around 79,000 distinct CDR3 sequences, 94% of them seen just once. The specimen sequenced was CD8+ T cells from PBMCs. The source of these receptors is a human donor with Susac syndrome. Each CDR3 is given with its conserved first and last residue. The D gene is left open where the match is weak. A clone size is listed for some rows: how often the clone was seen (once, few, many), or a class if it is expanded.

j_call	d_call	clone_size	v_call	cdr3_nt	cdr3_aa
TRBJ1-1	-	-	TRBV19	TGTGCCAGTAGTATGGGAGCTAACACTGAAGCTTTCTTT	CASSMGANTEAFF
TRBJ2-1	TRBD2	-	TRBV19	TGTGCCAGTAGTCCACGCAGGGGGTCGATTAGCGGGGGGGCCAATGAGCAGTTCTTC	CASSPRRGSISGGANEQFF
TRBJ2-1	TRBD1	-	TRBV6-4	TGTGCCAGCAGTCCTCAGGACAGGGCCTACAATGAGCAGTTCTTC	CASSPQDRAYNEQFF
TRBJ2-6	TRBD1	-	TRBV9	TGTGCCAGCAGCTTCAACAGGGGTTCGTTCGCCAACGTCCTGACTTTC	CASSFNRGSFANVLTF
TRBJ2-7	TRBD1	-	TRBV20-1	TGCAGTGCTAGTGGACAGGGGTCCTACGAGCAGTACTTC	CSASGQGSYEQYF
TRBJ2-5	-	-	TRBV28	TGTGCCAGCAGTTTAGGTCCAGAGGGGACCCAGTACTTC	CASSLGPEGTQYF
TRBJ1-2	TRBD1	-	TRBV9	TGTGCCAGCCGCGACAGGGTAGAGGGCTACACCTTC	CASRDRVEGYTF
TRBJ1-1	-	few	TRBV12-3/TRBV12-4	TGTGCCAGCAGTCCTGGGATGAACACTGAAGCTTTCTTT	CASSPGMNTEAFF
TRBJ2-2	TRBD1	once	TRBV30	TGTGCCTGGCCAAAAGGGAATGACAGGGCGAACACCGGGGAGCTGTTTTTT	CAWPKGNDRANTGELFF
TRBJ1-2	-	-	TRBV4-3	TGCGCCAGCAGCCAAGAAGGATGGTACACCTTC	CASSQEGWYTF
TRBJ2-7	-	-	TRBV15	TGTGCCACCAGCAGAACAGGGTCCCACGAGCAGTACTTC	CATSRTGSHEQYF
TRBJ1-2	-	-	TRBV9	TGTGCCAGCAGCGTAGTTGCAGGGGCGGATGGCTACACCTTC	CASSVVAGADGYTF
TRBJ1-2	TRBD1	-	TRBV9	TGTGCCAGCACCGAACAGGGGGGGGGCTACACCTTC	CASTEQGGGYTF
TRBJ1-1	-	-	TRBV18	TGTGCCAGCTCACCCCGACAGTTGAACACTGAAGCTTTCTTT	CASSPRQLNTEAFF
TRBJ2-7	-	-	TRBV13	TGTGCCAGCAGCTTAGCACCCGCGAGAGAGCAGTACTTC	CASSLAPAREQYF
TRBJ2-4	TRBD2	-	TRBV3-1	TGTGCCAGCAGCCCGGGGGGGGGACTAGCCAAAAACATTCAGTACTTC	CASSPGGGLAKNIQYF
TRBJ2-7	TRBD1	-	TRBV2	TGTGCCAGCACTCCGGGACAGGGCTACGAGCAGTACTTC	CASTPGQGYEQYF
TRBJ2-7	-	-	TRBV19	TGTGCCAGTAGCCGGGAACAGGTAACCTACGAGCAGTACTTC	CASSREQVTYEQYF
TRBJ1-2	TRBD1	-	TRBV4-1	TGCGCCAGCAGCCAAGAGACAGGGGGGGTCGGTGGCTACACCTTC	CASSQETGGVGGYTF
TRBJ2-1	-	-	TRBV6-2/TRBV6-3	TGTGCCAGCAGTTACTCCTCGGGGGCTCGGGAGCAGTTCTTC	CASSYSSGAREQFF
TRBJ2-3	-	once	TRBV9	TGTGCCAGCAGCGTAGAGGGCCCGAATACGCAGTATTTT	CASSVEGPNTQYF
TRBJ1-5	-	-	TRBV29-1	TGCAGCGTTCGGGACAACTACAATCAGCCCCAGCATTTT	CSVRDNYNQPQHF
TRBJ1-1	TRBD1	-	TRBV29-1	TGCAGCGTTCTGACAGGGGACGGCACTGAAGCTTTCTTT	CSVLTGDGTEAFF
TRBJ1-1	-	-	TRBV24-1	TGTGCCACCAGTCAGGGATTGAACACTGAAGCTTTCTTT	CATSQGLNTEAFF
TRBJ1-2	TRBD1	-	TRBV9	TGTGCCAGCAGGGACAGGGTTGATGGCTACACCTTC	CASRDRVDGYTF
TRBJ1-5	-	-	TRBV6-2/TRBV6-3	TGTGCCAGCAGTTACTCGTCGGTTCTCAATCAGCCCCAGCATTTT	CASSYSSVLNQPQHF
TRBJ2-5	TRBD2	-	TRBV5-5	TGTGCCAGCAGCCCCGGGAGGGCTTACCAAGAGACCCAGTACTTC	CASSPGRAYQETQYF
TRBJ1-2	-	-	TRBV6-5	TGTGCCAGCAGCCCAGGCAGGGAGTGGGATGGCTACACCTTC	CASSPGREWDGYTF
TRBJ2-4	-	-	TRBV5-1	TGCGCCAGCAGCTCGTATATTCAGGGGTTAGACAAAAACATTCAGTACTTC	CASSSYIQGLDKNIQYF
TRBJ2-5	-	-	TRBV27	TGTGCCAGCAGTTTAAGCCGGCGAGGGGAGACCCAGTACTTC	CASSLSRRGETQYF
TRBJ2-7	TRBD2	-	TRBV29-1	TGCAGCGTTGGCTCGGGGGGGGCCCCCTACGAGCAGTACTTC	CSVGSGGAPYEQYF
TRBJ2-7	TRBD2	-	TRBV5-1	TGCGCCAGCAGCGGAACCTTAGCGGGGACTTTCTACGAGCAGTACTTC	CASSGTLAGTFYEQYF
TRBJ1-4	-	-	TRBV12-3/TRBV12-4	TGTGCCAGCAGGGCGGCGAGTGAAAAACTGTTTTTT	CASRAASEKLFF
TRBJ2-7	-	-	TRBV7-9	TGTGCCAGCAGCCACCCGGGGGCCTCCTACGAGCAGTACTTC	CASSHPGASYEQYF
TRBJ2-1	-	-	TRBV9	TGTGCCAGCAGCGTAAACCCCTCGAGGGGGACCTACAATGAGCAGTTCTTC	CASSVNPSRGTYNEQFF
TRBJ2-5	TRBD2	-	TRBV5-4	TGTGCCAGCAGCTACCGAGGAACGGGGGGGCTTGGGGAGACCCAGTACTTC	CASSYRGTGGLGETQYF
TRBJ1-4	-	-	TRBV9	TGTGCCAGCAGCCCATCATCCAGGGTACTGTTTTTT	CASSPSSRVLFF
TRBJ1-2	-	-	TRBV7-2	TGTGCCAGCAGCCCAACTGGGGCTAACTATGGCTACACCTTC	CASSPTGANYGYTF
TRBJ1-2	-	few	TRBV29-1	TGCAGCGTTGAGGGCAGGGATGGCTACACCTTC	CSVEGRDGYTF
TRBJ2-7	-	-	TRBV13	TGTGCCAGCAGCTCCTCAGGCCAGACCTACGAGCAGTACTTC	CASSSSGQTYEQYF
TRBJ1-2	TRBD1	-	TRBV7-8	TGTGCCAGCAGCCCGCGTCCAGGGGGGTTAATCAACTATGGCTACACCTTC	CASSPRPGGLINYGYTF
TRBJ1-2	TRBD1	-	TRBV29-1	TGCAGTGTACAGGGGCGCTATGGCTACACCTTC	CSVQGRYGYTF
TRBJ2-5	-	-	TRBV29-1	TGCAGCGTTGTAGGGGAGACCCAGTACTTC	CSVVGETQYF